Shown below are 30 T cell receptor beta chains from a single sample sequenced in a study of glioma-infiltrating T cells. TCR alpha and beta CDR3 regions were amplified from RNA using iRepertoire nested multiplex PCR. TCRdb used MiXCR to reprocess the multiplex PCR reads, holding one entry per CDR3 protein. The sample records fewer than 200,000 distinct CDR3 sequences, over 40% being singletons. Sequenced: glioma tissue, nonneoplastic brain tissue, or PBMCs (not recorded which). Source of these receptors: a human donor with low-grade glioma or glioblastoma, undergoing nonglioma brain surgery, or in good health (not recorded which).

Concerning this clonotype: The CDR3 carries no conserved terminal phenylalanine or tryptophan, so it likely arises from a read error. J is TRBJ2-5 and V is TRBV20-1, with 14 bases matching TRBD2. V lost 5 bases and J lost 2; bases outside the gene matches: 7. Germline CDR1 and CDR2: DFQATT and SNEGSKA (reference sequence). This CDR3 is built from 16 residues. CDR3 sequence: CSAVGLAGGLQETQYL. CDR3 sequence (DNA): TGCAGTGCTGTCGGACTAGCGGGAGGCTTGCAAGAGACCCAGTACTTA.

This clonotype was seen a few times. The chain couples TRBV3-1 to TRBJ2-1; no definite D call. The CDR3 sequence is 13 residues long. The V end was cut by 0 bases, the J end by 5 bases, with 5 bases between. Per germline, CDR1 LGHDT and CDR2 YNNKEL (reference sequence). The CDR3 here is CASSQERNNEQFF. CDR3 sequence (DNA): TGTGCCAGCAGCCAAGAGCGTAACAATGAGCAGTTCTTC.

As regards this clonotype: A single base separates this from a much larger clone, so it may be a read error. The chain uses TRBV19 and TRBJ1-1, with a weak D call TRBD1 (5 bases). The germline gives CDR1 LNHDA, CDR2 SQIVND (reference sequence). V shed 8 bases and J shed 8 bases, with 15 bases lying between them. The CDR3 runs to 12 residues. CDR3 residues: CASQGTLGEAFF. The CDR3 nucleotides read TGTGCCAGTCAGGGCACCTTGGGAGAAGCTTTCTTT.

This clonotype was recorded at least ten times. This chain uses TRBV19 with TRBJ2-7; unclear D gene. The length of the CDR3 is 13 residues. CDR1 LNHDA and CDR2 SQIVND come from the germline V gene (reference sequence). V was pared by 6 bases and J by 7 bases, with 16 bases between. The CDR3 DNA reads TGTGCCAGTAGCTATGATCATAGGGCAGAGCAGTACTTC. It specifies CASSYDHRAEQYF.

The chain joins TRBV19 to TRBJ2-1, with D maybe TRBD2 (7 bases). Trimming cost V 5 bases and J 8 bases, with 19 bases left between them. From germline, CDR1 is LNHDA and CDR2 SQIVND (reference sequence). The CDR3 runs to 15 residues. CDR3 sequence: CASSQGTIYADEQFF. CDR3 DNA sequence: TGTGCCAGTAGTCAGGGGACTATATACGCGGATGAGCAGTTCTTC.

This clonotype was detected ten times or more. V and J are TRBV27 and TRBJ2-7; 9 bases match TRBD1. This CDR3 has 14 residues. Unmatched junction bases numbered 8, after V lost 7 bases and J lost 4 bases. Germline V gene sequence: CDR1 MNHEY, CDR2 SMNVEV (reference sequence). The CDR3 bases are TGTGCCAGCAAATCCTTCGACAGGGGGTACGAGCAGTACTTC. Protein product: CASKSFDRGYEQYF.

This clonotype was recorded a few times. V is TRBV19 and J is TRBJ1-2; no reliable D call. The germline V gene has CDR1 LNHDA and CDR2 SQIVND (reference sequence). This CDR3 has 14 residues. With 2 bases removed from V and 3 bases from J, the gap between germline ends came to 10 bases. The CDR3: CASSISSEDYGYTF. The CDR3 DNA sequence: TGTGCCAGTAGTATATCATCCGAAGACTATGGCTACACCTTC.

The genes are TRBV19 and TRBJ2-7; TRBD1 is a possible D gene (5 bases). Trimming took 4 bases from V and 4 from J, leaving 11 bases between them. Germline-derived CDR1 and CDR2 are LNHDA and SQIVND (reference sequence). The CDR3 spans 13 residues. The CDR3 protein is CASSTDTYYEQYF. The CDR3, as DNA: TGTGCCAGTAGTACGGACACCTATTACGAGCAGTACTTC. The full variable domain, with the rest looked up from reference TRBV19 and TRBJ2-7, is DGGITQSPKYLFRKEGQNVTLSCEQNLNHDAMYWYRQDPGQGLRLIYYSQIVNDFQKGDIAEGYSVSREKKESFPLTVTSAQKNPTAFYLCASSTDTYYEQYFGPGTRLTVT.

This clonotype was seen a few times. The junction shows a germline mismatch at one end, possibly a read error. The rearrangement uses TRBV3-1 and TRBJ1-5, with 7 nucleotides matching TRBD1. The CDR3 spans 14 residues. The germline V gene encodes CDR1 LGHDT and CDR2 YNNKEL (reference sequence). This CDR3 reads CASRQAGGGQPQHF. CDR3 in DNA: TGTGCCAGCAGGCAAGCAGGGGGAGGGCAGCCCCAGCATTTT.

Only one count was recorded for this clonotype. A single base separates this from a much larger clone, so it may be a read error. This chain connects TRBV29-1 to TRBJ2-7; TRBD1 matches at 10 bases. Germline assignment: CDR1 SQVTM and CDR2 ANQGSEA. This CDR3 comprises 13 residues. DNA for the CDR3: TGCAGGGCACGGGACAGGGGTTTCTACGAGCAGTACTTC. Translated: CRARDRGFYEQYF.

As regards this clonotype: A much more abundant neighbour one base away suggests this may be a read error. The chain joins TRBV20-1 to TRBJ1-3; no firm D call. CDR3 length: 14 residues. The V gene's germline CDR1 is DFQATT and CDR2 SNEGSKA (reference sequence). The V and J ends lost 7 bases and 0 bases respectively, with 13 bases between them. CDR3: CSVSSEGSGNTIYF. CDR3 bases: TGCAGTGTTTCGTCAGAGGGCTCTGGAAACACCATATATTTT.

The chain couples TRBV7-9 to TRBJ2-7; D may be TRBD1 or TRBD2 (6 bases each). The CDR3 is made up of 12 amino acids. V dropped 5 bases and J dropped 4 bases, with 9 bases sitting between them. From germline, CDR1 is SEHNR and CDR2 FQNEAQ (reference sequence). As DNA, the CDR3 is TGTGCCAGCAGCGCGGGACAATACGAGCAGTACTTC. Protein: CASSAGQYEQYF.

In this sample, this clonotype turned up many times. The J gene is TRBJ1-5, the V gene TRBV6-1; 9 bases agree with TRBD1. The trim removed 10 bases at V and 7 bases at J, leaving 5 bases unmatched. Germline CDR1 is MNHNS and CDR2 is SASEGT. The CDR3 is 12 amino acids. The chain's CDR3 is CATTGGGQPQHF. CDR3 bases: TGTGCCACTACAGGGGGCGGCCAGCCCCAGCATTTT.

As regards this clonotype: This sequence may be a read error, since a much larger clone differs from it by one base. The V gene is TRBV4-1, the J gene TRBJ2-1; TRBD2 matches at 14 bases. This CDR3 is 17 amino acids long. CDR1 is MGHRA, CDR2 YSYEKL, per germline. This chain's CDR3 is CASSRTSGRSSYNQQFF. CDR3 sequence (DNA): TGCGCCAGCAGCAGGACTAGCGGGAGGAGCTCCTACAATCAGCAGTTCTTC.

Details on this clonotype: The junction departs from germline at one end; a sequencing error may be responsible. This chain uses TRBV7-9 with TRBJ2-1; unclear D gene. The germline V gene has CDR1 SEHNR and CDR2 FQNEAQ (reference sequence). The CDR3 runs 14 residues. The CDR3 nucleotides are TGTGCCAGCAGCTTAGGAAACCTAGGGAATGAGCGGTTCTTC. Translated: CASSLGNLGNERFF.

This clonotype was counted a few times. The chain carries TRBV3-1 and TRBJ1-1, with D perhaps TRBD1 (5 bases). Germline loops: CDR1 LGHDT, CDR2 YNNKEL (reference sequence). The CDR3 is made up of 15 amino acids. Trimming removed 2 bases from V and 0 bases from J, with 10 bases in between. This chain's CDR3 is CASSQWGRLNTEAFF. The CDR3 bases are TGTGCCAGCAGCCAATGGGGACGCCTGAACACTGAAGCTTTCTTT.

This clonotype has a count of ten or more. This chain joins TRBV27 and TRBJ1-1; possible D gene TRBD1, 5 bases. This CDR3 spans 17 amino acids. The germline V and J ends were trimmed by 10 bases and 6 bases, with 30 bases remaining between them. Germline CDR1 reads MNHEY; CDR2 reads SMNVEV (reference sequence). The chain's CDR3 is CANLSPTGIHQVSEAFF. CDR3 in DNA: TGTGCCAACCTCAGCCCTACAGGAATCCATCAGGTATCTGAAGCTTTCTTT.

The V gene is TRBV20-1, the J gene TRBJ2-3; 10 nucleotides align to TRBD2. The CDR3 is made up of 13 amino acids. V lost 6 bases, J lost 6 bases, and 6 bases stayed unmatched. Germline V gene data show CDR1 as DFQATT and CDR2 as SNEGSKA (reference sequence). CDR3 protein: CSAQSGRVDTQYF. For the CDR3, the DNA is TGCAGTGCGCAGAGCGGGAGGGTGGATACGCAGTATTTT.

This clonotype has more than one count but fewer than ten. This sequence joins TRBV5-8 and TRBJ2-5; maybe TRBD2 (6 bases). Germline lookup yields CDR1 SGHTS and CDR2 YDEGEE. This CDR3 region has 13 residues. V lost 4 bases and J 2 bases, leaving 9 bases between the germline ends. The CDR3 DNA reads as TGTGCCAGCAGCCTTGGGACTCAAGAGACCCAGTACTTC. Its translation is CASSLGTQETQYF.

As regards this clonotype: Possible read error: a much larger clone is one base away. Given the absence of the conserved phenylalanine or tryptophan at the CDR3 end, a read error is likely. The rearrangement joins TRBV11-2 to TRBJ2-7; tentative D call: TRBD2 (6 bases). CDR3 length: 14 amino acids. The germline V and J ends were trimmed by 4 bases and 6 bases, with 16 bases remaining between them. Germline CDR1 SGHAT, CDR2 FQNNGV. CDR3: CASSSWRALGEQYL. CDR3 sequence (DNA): TGTGCCAGCAGCTCCTGGAGGGCTCTCGGCGAGCAGTACCTC.

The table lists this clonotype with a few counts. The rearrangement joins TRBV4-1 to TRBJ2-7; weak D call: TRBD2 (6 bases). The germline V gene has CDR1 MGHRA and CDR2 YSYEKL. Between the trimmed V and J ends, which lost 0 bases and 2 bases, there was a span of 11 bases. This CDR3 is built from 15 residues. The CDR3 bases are TGCGCCAGCAGCCAAGATCTTGCGGGACCCTACGAGCAGTACTTC. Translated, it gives CASSQDLAGPYEQYF.

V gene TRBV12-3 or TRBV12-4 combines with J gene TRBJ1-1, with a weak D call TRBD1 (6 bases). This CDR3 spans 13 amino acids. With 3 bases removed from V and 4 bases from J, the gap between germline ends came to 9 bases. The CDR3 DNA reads TGTGCCAGCAGTTTCCTGGGGGCCACTGAAGCTTTCTTT. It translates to CASSFLGATEAFF.

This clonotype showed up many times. CDR3 coding DNA: TGTGCCAGCAGTGACTCAGGAGGTCAGCCCCAGCATTTT. This translates into CASSDSGGQPQHF. This chain uses TRBV6-4 with TRBJ1-5, with D uncertain. The ends were cut back, 0 bases at V and 6 bases at J, with 6 bases in the middle. Germline loops: CDR1 MRHNA, CDR2 SNTAGT. CDR3 length: 13 amino acids.

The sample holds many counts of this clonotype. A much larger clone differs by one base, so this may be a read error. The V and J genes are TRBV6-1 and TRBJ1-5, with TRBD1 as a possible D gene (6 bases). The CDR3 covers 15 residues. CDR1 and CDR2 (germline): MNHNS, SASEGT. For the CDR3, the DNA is TGTGCCAGCAGCCCTACAGGGTTCGGCAATCAGCCCCAGCGTTTT. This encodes CASSPTGFGNQPQRF.

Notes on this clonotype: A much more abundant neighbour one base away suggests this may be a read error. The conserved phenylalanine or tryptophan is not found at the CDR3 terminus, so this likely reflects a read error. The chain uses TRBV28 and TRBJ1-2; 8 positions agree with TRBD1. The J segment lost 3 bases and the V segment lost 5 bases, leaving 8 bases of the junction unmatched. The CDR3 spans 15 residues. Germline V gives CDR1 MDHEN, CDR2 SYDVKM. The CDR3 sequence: CASSLPGQGYYGYTL. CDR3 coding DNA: TGTGCCAGCAGTCTACCAGGACAGGGATACTATGGCTACACCTTA.

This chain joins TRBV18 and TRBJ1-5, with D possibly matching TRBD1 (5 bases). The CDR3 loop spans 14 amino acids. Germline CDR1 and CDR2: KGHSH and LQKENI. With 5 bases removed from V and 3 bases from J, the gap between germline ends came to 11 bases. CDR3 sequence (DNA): TGTGCCAGCTCAGGGGCCAGAGACAATCAGCCCCAGCATTTT. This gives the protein CASSGARDNQPQHF.

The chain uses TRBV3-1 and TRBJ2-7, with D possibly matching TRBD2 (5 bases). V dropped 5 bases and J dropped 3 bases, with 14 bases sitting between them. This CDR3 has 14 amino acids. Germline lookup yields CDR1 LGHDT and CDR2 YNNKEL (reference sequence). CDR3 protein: CASSSVDSGYEQYF. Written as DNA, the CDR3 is TGTGCCAGCAGCTCCGTGGACTCTGGCTACGAGCAGTACTTC.

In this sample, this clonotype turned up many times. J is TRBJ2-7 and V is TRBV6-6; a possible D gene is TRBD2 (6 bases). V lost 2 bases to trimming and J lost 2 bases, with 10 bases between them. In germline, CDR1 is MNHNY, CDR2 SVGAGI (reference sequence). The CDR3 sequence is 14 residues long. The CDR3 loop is CASSYGGGAYEQYF. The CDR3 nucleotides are TGTGCCAGCAGTTACGGGGGAGGAGCCTACGAGCAGTACTTC.

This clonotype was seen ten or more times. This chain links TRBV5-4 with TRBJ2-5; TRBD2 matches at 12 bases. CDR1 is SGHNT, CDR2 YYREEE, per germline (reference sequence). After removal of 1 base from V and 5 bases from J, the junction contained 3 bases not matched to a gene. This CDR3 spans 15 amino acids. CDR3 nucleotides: TGTGCCAGCAGCTTGACTAGCGGGAGGCACGAGACCCAGTACTTC. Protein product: CASSLTSGRHETQYF.

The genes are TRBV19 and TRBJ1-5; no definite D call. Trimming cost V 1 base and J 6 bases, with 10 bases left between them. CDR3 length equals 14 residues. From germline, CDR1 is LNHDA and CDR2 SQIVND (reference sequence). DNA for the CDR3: TGTGCCAGTAGTATAGGAACCGAAACTCAGCCCCAGCATTTT. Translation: CASSIGTETQPQHF. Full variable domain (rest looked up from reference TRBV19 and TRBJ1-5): DGGITQSPKYLFRKEGQNVTLSCEQNLNHDAMYWYRQDPGQGLRLIYYSQIVNDFQKGDIAEGYSVSREKKESFPLTVTSAQKNPTAFYLCASSIGTETQPQHFGDGTRLSIL.